This T cell receptor beta chain was profiled in a study of T cell repertoires in ileal Crohn's disease. Study-level points and caveats: Every patient over 26.8% clonality showed endoscopic recurrence.

Using immunoSEQ multiplex PCR, the repertoire was profiled, and TCRdb retains in-frame clones only, with some absent. There are about 17,000 clones in the sample; about 70% occur only once, and around 4.2% lies in the top ten. Time point: inflamed ileum from the surgical specimen. As for this clone: Its antigen is unidentified.

Trimming removed 0 bases from V and 4 bases from J; junction bases left unmatched: 2. Germline CDR1 reads MRHNA; CDR2 reads SNTAGT. The CDR3 length is 15 residues. Sequenced material: ileal tissue. J is TRBJ2-3 and V is TRBV6-4; TRBD2 matches at 9 bases. The receptor was isolated from an adult with Crohn's disease. The CDR3 sequence: CASSDSAGGSDTQYF. The CDR3 nucleotides are TGTGCCAGCAGTGACTCGGCGGGGGGGTCAGATACGCAGTATTTT.